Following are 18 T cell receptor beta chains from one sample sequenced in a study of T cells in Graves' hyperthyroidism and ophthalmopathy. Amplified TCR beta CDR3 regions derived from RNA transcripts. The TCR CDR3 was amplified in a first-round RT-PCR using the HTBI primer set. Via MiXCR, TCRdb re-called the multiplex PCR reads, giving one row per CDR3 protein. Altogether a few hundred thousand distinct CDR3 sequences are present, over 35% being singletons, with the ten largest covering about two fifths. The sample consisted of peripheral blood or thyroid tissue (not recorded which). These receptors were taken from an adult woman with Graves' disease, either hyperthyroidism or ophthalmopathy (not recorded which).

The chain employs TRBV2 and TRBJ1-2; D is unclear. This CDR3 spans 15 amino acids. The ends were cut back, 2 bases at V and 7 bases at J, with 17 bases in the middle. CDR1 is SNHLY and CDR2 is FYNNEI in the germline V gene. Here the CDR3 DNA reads TGTGCCAGCAGTGAAAGCATGGTCCTAGCGGGTGGCTACACCTTC. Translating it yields CASSESMVLAGGYTF.

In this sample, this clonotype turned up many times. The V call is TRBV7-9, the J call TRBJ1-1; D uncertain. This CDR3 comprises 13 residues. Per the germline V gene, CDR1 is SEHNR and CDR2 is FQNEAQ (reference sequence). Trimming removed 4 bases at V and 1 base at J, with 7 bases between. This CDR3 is CASSSQKNTEAFF. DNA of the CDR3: TGTGCCAGCAGCTCACAGAAGAACACTGAAGCTTTCTTT.

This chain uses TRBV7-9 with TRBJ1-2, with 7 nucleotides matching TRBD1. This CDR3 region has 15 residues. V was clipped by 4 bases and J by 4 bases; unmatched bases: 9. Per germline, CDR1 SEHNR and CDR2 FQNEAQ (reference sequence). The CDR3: CASSYPRGRGYGYTF. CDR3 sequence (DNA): TGTGCCAGCAGCTACCCAAGGGGGCGCGGCTATGGCTACACCTTC.

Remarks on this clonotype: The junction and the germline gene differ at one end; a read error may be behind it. The DNA of the CDR3 is TGCAGTGCTCTGCGGACAGGGACCGACTATGGCCACACCTTC. The encoded protein is CSALRTGTDYGHTF. This rearrangement joins TRBV20-1 to TRBJ1-2; 8 nucleotides agree with TRBD1. The CDR3 sequence is 14 residues long. In germline, CDR1 is DFQATT, CDR2 SNEGSKA (reference sequence).

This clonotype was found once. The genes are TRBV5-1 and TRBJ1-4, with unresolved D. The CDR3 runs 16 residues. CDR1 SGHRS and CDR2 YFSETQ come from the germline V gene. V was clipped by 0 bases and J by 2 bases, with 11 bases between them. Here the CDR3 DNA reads TGCGCCAGCAGCTTGGAGGGCAGGAACACTAATGAAAAACTGTTTTTT. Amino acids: CASSLEGRNTNEKLFF.

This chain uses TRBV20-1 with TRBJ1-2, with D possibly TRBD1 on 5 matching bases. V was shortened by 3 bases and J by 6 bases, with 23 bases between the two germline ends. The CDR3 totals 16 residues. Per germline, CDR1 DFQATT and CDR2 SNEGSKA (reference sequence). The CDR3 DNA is TGCAGTGCTAGTAGTCTGAACACTTCCGGGGACGATGGCTACACCTTC. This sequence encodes CSASSLNTSGDDGYTF.

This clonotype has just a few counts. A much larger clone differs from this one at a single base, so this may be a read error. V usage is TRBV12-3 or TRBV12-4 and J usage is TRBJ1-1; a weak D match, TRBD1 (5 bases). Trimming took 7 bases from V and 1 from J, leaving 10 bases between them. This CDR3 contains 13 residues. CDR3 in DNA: TGTGCCAGCAAACCGACAGAGAACACTGAAGCTTTCTTT. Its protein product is CASKPTENTEAFF.

CDR3 DNA: TGCAGTGCCCGCCGACGGGCGGGCTATGGCTACACCTTC. It yields the protein CSARRRAGYGYTF. The chain combines TRBV20-1 with TRBJ1-2, with no clear D. Per germline, CDR1 DFQATT and CDR2 SNEGSKA (reference sequence). V shed 6 bases and J shed 4 bases, with 15 bases lying between them. This CDR3 comprises 13 residues.

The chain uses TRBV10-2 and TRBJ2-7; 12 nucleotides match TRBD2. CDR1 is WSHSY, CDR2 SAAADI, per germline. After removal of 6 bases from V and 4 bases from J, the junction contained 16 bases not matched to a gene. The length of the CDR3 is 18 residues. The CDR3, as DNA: TGCGCCAGCAGCCGTGCCATAAGAGCCCTAGCGGGAGGGTACGAGCAGTACTTC. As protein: CASSRAIRALAGGYEQYF.

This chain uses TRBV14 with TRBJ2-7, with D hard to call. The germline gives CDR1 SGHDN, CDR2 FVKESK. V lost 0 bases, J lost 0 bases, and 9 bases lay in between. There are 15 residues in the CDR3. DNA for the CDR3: TGTGCCAGCAGCCAAGATAGGGCCAGCTCCTACGAGCAGTACTTC. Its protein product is CASSQDRASSYEQYF.

The CDR3 is CASSPQTSGRNYEQYF. The CDR3 DNA is TGTGCCAGCAGCCCGCAGACTAGCGGGAGGAACTACGAGCAGTACTTC. The chain employs TRBV7-2 and TRBJ2-7; 13 nucleotides line up with TRBD2. J gave up 3 bases and V 5 bases, and 7 bases lay outside the gene matches. The CDR3 has 16 residues. The V gene's germline CDR1 is SGHTA and CDR2 FQGNSA.

The CDR3 nucleotides read TGTGCCATCAGTGAGCCTACGGGACAGGGGGCCTACGAGCAGTACTTC. Amino acids: CAISEPTGQGAYEQYF. The V call is TRBV10-3, the J call TRBJ2-7; 11 bases match TRBD1. The CDR3 is 16 residues long. From germline, CDR1 is ENHRY and CDR2 SYGVKD. V lost 2 bases to trimming and J lost 2 bases; unmatched junction nucleotides: 5.

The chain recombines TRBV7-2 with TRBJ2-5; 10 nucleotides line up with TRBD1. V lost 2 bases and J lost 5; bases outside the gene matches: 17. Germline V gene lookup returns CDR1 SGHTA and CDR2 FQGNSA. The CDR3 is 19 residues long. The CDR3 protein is CASSLRLASGTGVGETQYF. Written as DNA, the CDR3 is TGTGCCAGCAGCTTACGGTTGGCGTCCGGGACAGGGGTCGGGGAGACCCAGTACTTC.

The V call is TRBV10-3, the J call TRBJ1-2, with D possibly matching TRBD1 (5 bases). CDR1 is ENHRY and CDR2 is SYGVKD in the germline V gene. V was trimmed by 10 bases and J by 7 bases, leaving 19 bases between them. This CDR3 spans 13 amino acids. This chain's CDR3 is CATRIGVDVGYTF. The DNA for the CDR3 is TGTGCCACAAGGATAGGGGTTGACGTTGGCTACACCTTC.

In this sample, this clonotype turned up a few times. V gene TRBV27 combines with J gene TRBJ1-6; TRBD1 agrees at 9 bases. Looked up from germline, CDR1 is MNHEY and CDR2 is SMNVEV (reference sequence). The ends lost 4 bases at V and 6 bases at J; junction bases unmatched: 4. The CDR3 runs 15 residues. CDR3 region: CASSSGTGTNSPLHF. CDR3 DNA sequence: TGTGCCAGCAGTTCCGGGACAGGGACTAATTCACCCCTCCACTTT.

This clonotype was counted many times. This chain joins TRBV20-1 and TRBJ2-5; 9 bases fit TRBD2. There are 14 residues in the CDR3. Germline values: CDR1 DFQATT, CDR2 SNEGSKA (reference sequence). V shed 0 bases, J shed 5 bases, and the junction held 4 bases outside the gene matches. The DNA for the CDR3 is TGCAGTGCTAGAGAGGGCGGGAGGGGCGAGACCCAGTACTTC. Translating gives CSAREGGRGETQYF.

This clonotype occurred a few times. CDR3 loop: CASRRDSISYEQYF. The CDR3 bases are TGTGCCAGCAGAAGGGACAGTATCTCCTACGAGCAGTACTTC. The genes are TRBV6-5 and TRBJ2-7; 7 bases agree with TRBD1. V shed 6 bases and J 0 bases; nucleotides not matched to a gene: 5. The length of the CDR3 is 14 residues. Germline V gene data show CDR1 as MNHEY and CDR2 as SVGAGI.

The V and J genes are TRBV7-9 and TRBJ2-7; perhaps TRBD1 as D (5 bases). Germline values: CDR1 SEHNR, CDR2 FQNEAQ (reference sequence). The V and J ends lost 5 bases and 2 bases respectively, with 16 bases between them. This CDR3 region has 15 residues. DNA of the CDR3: TGTGCCAGCAGCGTTGGGTTGACAGCAGCCTACGAGCAGTACTTC. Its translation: CASSVGLTAAYEQYF.